Listed here are 22 T cell receptor beta chains from one sample, sequenced in a study of PD-1 blockade in classical Hodgkin lymphoma. Here immunoSEQ multiplex PCR was the method, and the copy in TCRdb shows in-frame clones only, minus some. This sample carries roughly 11,000 clones, around 84% of them seen once, and the ten largest clones take more than 25%. Autologous stem cell transplantation was followed by relapse in every patient, and brentuximab vedotin exposure varied. Sequencing used peripheral blood mononuclear cells (PBMCs), obtained at baseline. These receptors all stem from a human donor with classical Hodgkin lymphoma.

The genes are TRBV6-4 and TRBJ2-2, with 11 bases identical to TRBD2. V was pared by 6 bases and J by 6 bases, with 6 bases of the junction left unmatched. The CDR3 has 15 residues. Germline-derived CDR1 and CDR2 are MRHNA and SNTAGT. The CDR3 sequence is CASSQLAGVPGELFF. The DNA of the CDR3 is TGTGCCAGCAGCCAACTAGCGGGGGTGCCCGGGGAGCTGTTTTTT.

This chain connects TRBV6-1 to TRBJ1-5; perhaps TRBD1 as D (6 bases). V was pared by 8 bases and J by 5 bases, with 13 bases between. The CDR3 is 13 residues long. The germline gives CDR1 MNHNS, CDR2 SASEGT. CDR3: CASGAGAYQPQHF. In nucleotides, the CDR3 is TGTGCCAGCGGGGCAGGGGCTTATCAGCCCCAGCATTTT.

The rearrangement uses TRBV5-4 and TRBJ2-7; tentatively, D is TRBD1 or TRBD2 (6 bases each). V was pared by 2 bases and J by 3 bases, with 9 bases between. This CDR3 is built from 13 residues. Germline V lookup: CDR1 SGHNT, CDR2 YYREEE (reference sequence). The CDR3 coding sequence is TGTGCCAGCAGCTTACAGGGAGGCTACGAGCAGTACTTC. Translation gives CASSLQGGYEQYF.

This clone was recorded only once. The chain carries TRBV9 and TRBJ1-6, with D uncertain. Trimming left V 0 bases short and J 2 bases short, with 12 bases between. Germline CDR1 is SGDLS and CDR2 is YYNGEE. The CDR3 has 17 amino acids. The CDR3 reads CASSVESLIPYNSPLHF. The CDR3 bases are TGTGCCAGCAGCGTAGAATCGCTGATACCCTATAATTCACCCCTCCACTTT.

The chain carries TRBV30 and TRBJ1-5, with TRBD1 identical over 7 bases. Trimming took 5 bases from V and 6 from J; bases not matched to a gene: 4. The germline V gene encodes CDR1 GTSNPN and CDR2 SVGIG (reference sequence). The CDR3 sequence is 12 residues long. The CDR3 DNA sequence: TGTGCCTGGGCACAGGGGACTCAGCCCCAGCATTTT. Translated: CAWAQGTQPQHF.

The sample holds one count of this clone. The chain uses TRBV6-5 and TRBJ1-5; D possibly corresponds to TRBD1 (5 bases). V dropped 5 bases and J dropped 2 bases, with 13 bases sitting between them. The CDR3 has 15 residues. Germline CDR1 and CDR2: MNHEY and SVGAGI. The CDR3 region has the DNA TGTGCCAGCAGTCTCCGGGGCCTCGGCAATCAGCCCCAGCATTTT. This codes for CASSLRGLGNQPQHF.

The chain has TRBV7-3 and TRBJ1-2; the D gene is possibly TRBD1 (6 bases). This CDR3 is 14 amino acids long. Germline CDR1 SGHTA, CDR2 FQGTGA. The germline V and J ends were trimmed by 4 bases and 6 bases, with 15 bases remaining between them. CDR3 DNA: TGTGCCAGCAGCTCCCTACAGGGCAGGGATGGCTACACCTTC. Amino acids: CASSSLQGRDGYTF. Supplemented by reference TRBV7-3 and TRBJ1-2, the full variable domain reads GAGVSQTPSNKVTEKGKYVELRCDPISGHTALYWYRQSLGQGPEFLIYFQGTGAADDSGLPNDRFFAVRPEGSVSTLKIQRTERGDSAVYLCASSSLQGRDGYTFGSGTRLTVV.

The chain uses TRBV9 and TRBJ2-4; D remains unclear. The CDR3 is 13 residues long. In germline, CDR1 is SGDLS, CDR2 YYNGEE. The V and J ends lost 4 bases and 9 bases respectively, with 14 bases between them. Written as DNA, the CDR3 is TGTGCCAGCAGCCCCTATGCGGACGGCATTCAGTACTTC. As protein: CASSPYADGIQYF.

The V and J genes are TRBV2 and TRBJ1-5; no clear D. CDR1 is SNHLY, CDR2 FYNNEI, per germline. The CDR3 has 13 residues. The V end was cut by 5 bases, the J end by 1 base, with 6 bases between. The CDR3: CASSTVSNQPQHF. As DNA, the CDR3 is TGTGCCAGCAGTACAGTAAGCAATCAGCCCCAGCATTTT.

The rearrangement joins TRBV5-1 to TRBJ1-2; D call uncertain. The V gene lost 7 bases and the J gene lost 4 bases, with 17 bases spanning the gap. Germline V lookup: CDR1 SGHRS, CDR2 YFSETQ. The CDR3 has 14 amino acids. CDR3: CASHKPGEGYGYTF. Written as DNA, the CDR3 is TGCGCCAGCCACAAACCGGGTGAGGGCTATGGCTACACCTTC.

The J gene is TRBJ1-1, the V gene TRBV30, with D perhaps TRBD1 (6 bases). The germline V gene has CDR1 GTSNPN and CDR2 SVGIG (reference sequence). Trimming took 5 bases from V and 4 from J, leaving 14 bases between them. The CDR3 is 13 amino acids. This CDR3 reads CAWEGDKGTEAFF. In DNA form, the CDR3 reads TGTGCCTGGGAGGGGGATAAGGGCACTGAAGCTTTCTTT. Filled out from reference TRBV30 and TRBJ1-1, the complete variable domain reads SQTIHQWPATLVQPVGSPLSLECTVEGTSNPNLYWYRQAAGRGLQLLFYSVGIGQISSEVPQNLSASRPQDRQFILSSKKLLLSDSGFYLCAWEGDKGTEAFFGQGTRLTVV.

Comment on this clone: This sample also contains other DNA sequences that code for the same CDR3. The chain uses TRBV9 and TRBJ2-3, with D unclear. The germline V gene encodes CDR1 SGDLS and CDR2 YYNGEE. Trimming took 0 bases from V and 4 from J, leaving 6 bases between them. The CDR3 spans 13 residues. CDR3 residues: CASSVGSPDTQYF. The CDR3 DNA reads as TGTGCCAGCAGCGTAGGATCTCCAGATACGCAGTATTTT.

The CDR3 nucleotides read TGTGCCAGCAGCTCCCGGACTAGCGGGACCGGGGAGCTGTTTTTT. This encodes CASSSRTSGTGELFF. This rearrangement joins TRBV9 to TRBJ2-2; 11 nucleotides line up with TRBD2. The CDR3 extends over 15 amino acids. Losses at the gene ends were 4 bases for V and 5 bases for J; bases not matched to a gene: 4. The V gene's germline CDR1 is SGDLS and CDR2 YYNGEE.

This chain uses TRBV6-5 with TRBJ1-6; TRBD1 agrees at 8 bases. The CDR3 sequence is 14 residues long. The germline CDR1 and CDR2 sequences are MNHEY and SVGAGI. V lost 1 base, J lost 9 bases, and 2 bases stayed unmatched. The DNA of the CDR3 is TGTGCCAGCAGTTACTGGACAGGGTTTTCACCCCTCCACTTT. Protein product: CASSYWTGFSPLHF.

This chain connects TRBV7-2 to TRBJ1-2; perhaps TRBD1 as D (6 bases). Trimming stripped 6 bases from V and 4 bases from J, with 15 bases between. The CDR3 has 14 residues. Germline values: CDR1 SGHTA, CDR2 FQGNSA. Written as DNA, the CDR3 is TGTGCCAGCAGTCAAACAGGGAGGGGCTATGGCTACACCTTC. Translating gives CASSQTGRGYGYTF.

V is TRBV7-3 and J is TRBJ2-3; D is undetermined. The V gene lost 2 bases and the J gene lost 5 bases, with 14 bases spanning the gap. The CDR3 has 15 residues. Germline loops: CDR1 SGHTA, CDR2 FQGTGA. The CDR3 here is CASSLLDQLGDTQYF. DNA for the CDR3: TGTGCCAGCAGCTTATTAGATCAGCTGGGAGATACGCAGTATTTT. Full variable domain (outside the CDR3, taken from reference TRBV7-3 and TRBJ2-3): GAGVSQTPSNKVTEKGKYVELRCDPISGHTALYWYRQSLGQGPEFLIYFQGTGAADDSGLPNDRFFAVRPEGSVSTLKIQRTERGDSAVYLCASSLLDQLGDTQYFGPGTRLTVL.

This chain connects TRBV7-2 to TRBJ1-5, with D unclear. The CDR3 sequence is 15 residues long. V lost 0 bases and J 0 bases, leaving 6 bases between the germline ends. The germline V gene encodes CDR1 SGHTA and CDR2 FQGNSA. The DNA of the CDR3 is TGTGCCAGCAGCTTAGCTTCTTATAGCAATCAGCCCCAGCATTTT. It encodes CASSLASYSNQPQHF.

The chain recombines TRBV2 with TRBJ2-7; D gene ambiguous. The CDR3 extends over 11 amino acids. The germline gives CDR1 SNHLY, CDR2 FYNNEI. Trimming shortened V by 3 bases and J by 2 bases, and 2 bases separated the two germline ends. The CDR3 sequence is CASSETYEQYF. CDR3 bases: TGTGCCAGCAGTGAGACCTACGAGCAGTACTTC.

This clone was seen a few times. V gene TRBV6-5 combines with J gene TRBJ1-2; 9 positions agree with TRBD1. Trimming took 5 bases from V and 4 from J; bases not matched to a gene: 8. This CDR3 region has 15 residues. Looked up from germline, CDR1 is MNHEY and CDR2 is SVGAGI. CDR3 amino acids: CASSIGQGSIYGYTF. The DNA of the CDR3 is TGTGCCAGCAGTATCGGACAGGGGAGTATCTATGGCTACACCTTC.

The rearrangement uses TRBV7-9 and TRBJ2-1; weak D call: TRBD1 (5 bases). Germline CDR1 SEHNR, CDR2 FQNEAQ (reference sequence). The ends were cut back, 5 bases at V and 5 bases at J, with 10 bases in the middle. CDR3 length: 13 residues. The CDR3 protein is CASSRTPNNEQFF. In nucleotides, the CDR3 is TGTGCCAGCAGCCGGACACCCAACAATGAGCAGTTCTTC.

The V call is TRBV18, the J call TRBJ1-5, with D unclear. This CDR3 has 13 residues. V lost 6 bases and J 2 bases, leaving 8 bases between the germline ends. CDR1 is KGHSH, CDR2 LQKENI, per germline. The CDR3 DNA reads as TGTGCCAGCTCCATCGGGCGCAATCAGCCCCAGCATTTT. Residues: CASSIGRNQPQHF.

This chain links TRBV28 with TRBJ2-1, with D unresolved. The V and J ends lost 3 bases and 5 bases respectively, with 20 bases between them. Germline V gives CDR1 MDHEN, CDR2 SYDVKM. The CDR3 totals 17 residues. The chain's CDR3 is CASSLFPRASLDNEQFF. CDR3 DNA sequence: TGTGCCAGCAGTTTGTTTCCCCGGGCCTCCCTGGACAATGAGCAGTTCTTC.